The rows below give T cell receptor beta chains drawn from one sample of a study of early T cells in non-severe SARS-CoV-2 infection. Via MiXCR, TCRdb re-called the 5' RACE reads, giving one row per CDR3 protein. The sample contains 45,000 to 75,000 distinct CDR3 sequences, roughly 5.9% of which appear only once. The specimen was whole blood. All receptors derive from an adult who was a healthcare worker with PCR-confirmed SARS-CoV-2 infection or an uninfected control (not recorded which). Both conserved end residues are part of each CDR3. Fields, in order: D gene, clone size, V gene, J gene, CDR3 length, CDR3 DNA, CDR3 protein. D genes are given only for firm matches. Rows give clone size only sometimes, using once, few, many, or a class for an expanded clone.

.,few,TRBV2,TRBJ2-5,11,TGTGCCAGCCAGGGGTATGAGACCCAGTACTTC,CASQGYETQYF
.,medium-sized,TRBV4-1,TRBJ2-1,13,TGCGCCAGCAGCCGCATTTCAGACAATGAGCAGTTCTTC,CASSRISDNEQFF
.,.,TRBV6-6,TRBJ2-4,15,TGTGCCAGCATGGGGTCCGGGACGGCTGAAAACATTCAGTACTTC,CASMGSGTAENIQYF
.,many,TRBV4-1,TRBJ1-1,13,TGCGCCAGCAGCCAAGGCGGGCGTCCTGAAGCTTTCTTT,CASSQGGRPEAFF
.,many,TRBV6-5,TRBJ1-2,15,TGTGCCAGCAGCCCCCGACAAGGGTTAGGGGCTGGCTACACCTTC,CASSPRQGLGAGYTF
TRBD2,many,TRBV10-1,TRBJ2-1,15,TGCGCCAGCAGTGAACGATCTAGCGGTGACAATGAGCAGTTCTTC,CASSERSSGDNEQFF
.,few,TRBV5-1,TRBJ1-1,12,TGCGCCAGCAGCGTGCCGGGGGCAGAAGCTTTCTTT,CASSVPGAEAFF
.,medium-sized,TRBV7-9,TRBJ2-5,11,TGTGCCAGCAGCTCGCAAGAGACCCAGTACTTC,CASSSQETQYF
TRBD2,few,TRBV19,TRBJ2-3,14,TGTGCCAGTAGGCCTAGCGGGGGGGGCATTACGCAGTATTTT,CASRPSGGGITQYF
TRBD1,.,TRBV7-3,TRBJ1-1,14,TGTGCCAGCAGTCGGGACAGGGGGAACACTGAAGCTTTCTTT,CASSRDRGNTEAFF
.,many,TRBV4-2,TRBJ2-3,14,TGTGCCAGCAGCCAAGAAAGGGGTGGAGATACGCAGTATTTT,CASSQERGGDTQYF
.,few,TRBV10-3,TRBJ2-5,12,TGTGCCGTGGGGCTAGCTCGAGAGACCCAGTACTTC,CAVGLARETQYF
.,many,TRBV5-1,TRBJ2-7,14,TGCGCCAGCGGAAGGGCAGGCGGGGTTGACGAGCAGTACTTC,CASGRAGGVDEQYF
TRBD1,.,TRBV7-2,TRBJ2-5,13,TGTGCCAGCAGCCTACAGGGGGCAGAGACCCAGTACTTC,CASSLQGAETQYF
.,.,TRBV7-8,TRBJ1-2,14,TGTGCCAGCAGCTTACGGGGCCGATCCTATGGCTACACCTTC,CASSLRGRSYGYTF
.,few,TRBV7-9,TRBJ2-5,14,TGTGCCAGCAGCTTGGGTAGGGGAAAAGAGACCCAGTACTTC,CASSLGRGKETQYF
.,many,TRBV11-2,TRBJ1-2,17,TGTGCCAGCACCGTTCGGGTCGGTGATACCGGGATCGCGATGAACACCTTC,CASTVRVGDTGIAMNTF
TRBD2,many,TRBV19,TRBJ2-1,15,TGTGCCAGTAGTATCTGGGCCGGCGGGGGAGATGAGCAGTTCTTC,CASSIWAGGGDEQFF
.,many,TRBV28,TRBJ2-1,15,TGTGCCAGCAAAAAGGGATTCGGGGTACGCAATGAGCAGTTCTTC,CASKKGFGVRNEQFF
.,many,TRBV6-1,TRBJ1-6,15,TGTGCCAGCAGAGCCGGGGCGTCCCTTAATTCACCCCTCCACTTT,CASRAGASLNSPLHF
.,many,TRBV6-2/TRBV6-3,TRBJ1-5,15,TGTGCCAGCAGTTACCGGCAGGGGACTAATCAGCCCCAGCATTTT,CASSYRQGTNQPQHF
.,few,TRBV30,TRBJ2-7,13,TGTGCCTGGAAGTGGTCAGGGGCCTACGAGCAGTACTTC,CAWKWSGAYEQYF
TRBD2,many,TRBV20-1,TRBJ2-1,14,TGCAGTGCTGGACTAGCGGGAGTGAAGAATGAGCAGTTCTTC,CSAGLAGVKNEQFF
TRBD1,.,TRBV20-1,TRBJ2-2,14,TGCAGTGCTAGCCGACAGGGGGCGCCCGGGGAGCTGTTTTTT,CSASRQGAPGELFF
TRBD2,few,TRBV29-1,TRBJ2-1,16,TGCAGCGTTGAAGATCTAGTAGCGGGCCTTTACAATGAGCAGTTCTTC,CSVEDLVAGLYNEQFF
.,many,TRBV7-2,TRBJ2-5,15,TGTGCCAGCAGCTTAGGGGGAAAAGGCCAAGAGACCCAGTACTTC,CASSLGGKGQETQYF
.,.,TRBV7-2,TRBJ2-2,17,TGTGCCAGCATCCAAACTACCTGGACTTCGAACACCGGGGAGCTGTTTTTT,CASIQTTWTSNTGELFF
.,few,TRBV6-5,TRBJ2-1,12,TGTGCCAGCAGTTACTCCAACAATGAGCAGTTCTTC,CASSYSNNEQFF
.,few,TRBV5-1,TRBJ2-2,13,TGCGCCAGCAGCTTTGGTGCGACCGGGGAGCTGTTTTTT,CASSFGATGELFF
.,many,TRBV5-5,TRBJ2-1,17,TGTGCCAGCAGCTTGGCCTTTCGGGGGGCCTCCTACAATGAGCAGTTCTTC,CASSLAFRGASYNEQFF
TRBD1,few,TRBV20-1,TRBJ2-3,16,TGCAGTGCTGAAATTGTAAACGGGACAGGCACAGATACGCAGTATTTT,CSAEIVNGTGTDTQYF
TRBD2,many,TRBV7-2,TRBJ2-7,17,TGTGCCAGCAGCTTACCGACCTTTAGCGGGAGGAGGAACGAGCAGTACTTC,CASSLPTFSGRRNEQYF
.,few,TRBV3-1,TRBJ2-1,13,TGTGCCAGCAACTCCGGGGGCGGGATAGAGCAGTTCTTC,CASNSGGGIEQFF
.,.,TRBV5-5,TRBJ2-3,16,TGTGCCAGCTGCTTTAGGACCACGGGGGACACAGATACGCAGTATTTT,CASCFRTTGDTDTQYF
.,many,TRBV18,TRBJ2-5,16,TGTGCCAGCTCACCACGGCCTAGCGCCTATCAAGAAACCCAGTACTTC,CASSPRPSAYQETQYF
TRBD2,.,TRBV6-2/TRBV6-3,TRBJ2-1,18,TGTGCCAGCAGTTTTCCAAAACTAGCGGAGGGGCCTCTGGATGAGCAGTTCTTC,CASSFPKLAEGPLDEQFF
.,.,TRBV25-1,TRBJ1-2,14,TGTGCCAGCAGTGGTCTCAACAGTGCGTATGGCTACACCTTC,CASSGLNSAYGYTF
TRBD2,many,TRBV20-1,TRBJ2-1,12,TGCAGTGCTAGCGGGGGGTTGGGTGAGCAGTTCTTC,CSASGGLGEQFF
TRBD2,.,TRBV10-1,TRBJ2-1,17,TGCGCCAGCAGTGACAAGGGACTAGCGGGAGATAAGGGTGAGCAGTTCTTC,CASSDKGLAGDKGEQFF
TRBD1,few,TRBV6-2/TRBV6-3,TRBJ2-1,16,TGTGCCAGCAGTTACACGACAGGGGAGATCTACAATGAGCAGTTCTTC,CASSYTTGEIYNEQFF
.,many,TRBV29-1,TRBJ2-3,10,TGCAGCCCTTACACAGATACGCAGTATTTT,CSPYTDTQYF
.,many,TRBV15,TRBJ1-1,13,TGTGCCACCAGCAGCATTGGTAAAACTGAAGCTTTCTTT,CATSSIGKTEAFF